This T cell receptor (beta chain) was sequenced for a study of vaccination and CD4 T cells after COVID-19. The wider study: Convalescent individuals exhibited SARS-CoV-2 positivity on nasal swab PCR, with fewer than ten mild and one severe presentation. Stimulation of cells relied on overlapping spike peptides derived from SARS-CoV-2, HCoV-NL63, HCoV-OC43 and HCoV-229E.

The Oncomine TCR Beta short-read assay was applied to DNA of cultured CD4+ T cells. It was cultured CD4+ T cells from which genomic DNA was extracted. One entry per CDR3 protein results from TCRdb running MiXCR on the PCR reads. There are approximately 14,000 distinct CDR3 sequences in the sample; roughly 34% occur only once, and around a third lies in the top ten. About this clonotype: The antigen remains undetermined.

Treatment described: roughly 10-day PBMC culture with coronavirus spike peptide pools or control peptides (ViraFEST assay). ViraFEST expanded antigen-specific T cells with peptide pools, then sequenced TCRs. The source of this sequence is a human donor with COVID-19. Source material: cultured CD4+ T cells from blood.

CDR3 DNA sequence: TGTGCCAGCAGCCGAATCGGGACAGGGGGATCAGGCACTGAAGCTTTCTTT. The encoded protein is CASSRIGTGGSGTEAFF. The rearrangement links TRBV14 to TRBJ1-1; 11 bases align to TRBD1. The CDR3 is 17 residues long. Germline V CDR1 and CDR2: SGHDN, FVKESK. V was clipped by 4 bases and J by 4 bases; unmatched bases: 11.